The rows below give T cell receptor beta chains drawn from one sample of a study of T cell clones after liver transplantation. The method was immunoSEQ multiplex PCR; TCRdb's version includes in-frame clones alone and lacks a portion of them. Of 45,000 to 55,000 clones in the sample, 84% were seen once. The sample consisted of CD4+ T cells from blood, taken before liver transplant. These receptors originate from a human donor who received a liver transplant. Both conserved end residues are part of each CDR3. The D gene is left open where the match is weak. Not every row has a clone size; where given, it reads once, few, many or a size class.

CASSQGPPGLAGEQETQYF	TGCGCCAGCAGCCAAGGCCCGCCGGGACTAGCGGGGGAACAAGAGACCCAGTACTTC	once	TRBV4-3	TRBJ2-5	TRBD2
CASSLGLAGGTQETQYF	TGCGCCAGCAGCTTGGGCCTAGCGGGAGGGACACAAGAGACCCAGTACTTC	-	TRBV5-1	TRBJ2-5	TRBD2
CASSLAGDTYEQYF	TGTGCCAGCAGCTTAGCGGGGGACACCTACGAGCAGTACTTC	-	TRBV7-9	TRBJ2-7	-
CASSVEGSGVRPQHF	TGTGCCAGCAGCGTAGAAGGGTCGGGAGTGCGGCCCCAGCATTTT	once	TRBV9	TRBJ1-5	-
CASSTDRGNTIYF	TGTGCCAGTAGTACAGACCGCGGAAACACCATATATTTT	-	TRBV19	TRBJ1-3	-
CASSTLGETQYF	TGTGCCAGTAGCACCCTCGGAGAGACCCAGTACTTC	-	TRBV19	TRBJ2-5	-
CASSWGQGSAFF	TGTGCCAGCAGTTGGGGACAGGGAAGCGCTTTCTTT	once	TRBV6-1	TRBJ1-1	TRBD1
CASSFRQGGYTF	TGTGCCAGCAGCTTCAGACAGGGCGGCTACACCTTC	-	TRBV11-2	TRBJ1-2	TRBD1
CATSRDLRGSNQPQHF	TGTGCCACCAGCAGAGATCTTAGGGGTAGCAATCAGCCCCAGCATTTT	-	TRBV15	TRBJ1-5	-
CASSQGMNTEAFF	TGTGCCAGCAGCCAGGGGATGAACACTGAAGCTTTCTTT	-	TRBV7-9	TRBJ1-1	-
CASRPTPGQGADTQYF	TGCGCCAGCAGACCAACCCCGGGACAGGGTGCGGATACGCAGTATTTT	-	TRBV5-1	TRBJ2-3	TRBD1
CASSRNRGQGENIQYF	TGTGCCAGCAGTCGAAACAGGGGGCAAGGCGAAAACATTCAGTACTTC	-	TRBV27	TRBJ2-4	TRBD1
CAIRSGNANTGELFF	TGTGCCATCAGATCCGGGAACGCGAACACCGGGGAGCTGTTTTTT	-	TRBV10-3	TRBJ2-2	-
CASSVAGGPDTQYF	TGTGCCAGCAGTGTAGCGGGAGGGCCAGATACGCAGTATTTT	-	TRBV25-1	TRBJ2-3	TRBD2
CASETQELAKNIQYF	TGTGCCAGCGAAACGCAGGAATTAGCCAAAAACATTCAGTACTTC	-	TRBV28	TRBJ2-4	-
CASLSIKRPNEQFF	TGTGCTTCTCTGAGCATCAAGAGGCCCAATGAGCAGTTCTTC	-	TRBV11-2	TRBJ2-1	-
CASSWTVAGELFF	TGTGCCAGCAGTTGGACAGTCGCCGGGGAGCTGTTTTTT	-	TRBV11-3	TRBJ2-2	-
CASSTNTGQYF	TGTGCCAGTAGTACGAATACCGGGCAGTACTTC	-	TRBV19	TRBJ2-7	-
CASSSLVGWGRDTDTQYF	TGTGCCAGCAGCTCTCTGGTGGGGTGGGGTCGTGACACTGATACGCAGTATTTT	-	TRBV7-6	TRBJ2-3	-
CASSAGQGNYGYTF	TGTGCCAGCAGTGCCGGACAGGGGAACTATGGCTACACCTTC	once	TRBV6-4	TRBJ1-2	TRBD1
CASSLALHNNEQFF	TGTGCCAGCAGCTTAGCACTTCACAACAATGAGCAGTTCTTC	-	TRBV7-2	TRBJ2-1	-
CASSQSGAINQETQYF	TGTGCCAGCAGCCAGTCGGGAGCGATCAACCAAGAGACCCAGTACTTC	-	TRBV4-2	TRBJ2-5	-
CASSRTKGTNTGELFF	TGCGCCAGCAGCCGAACCAAGGGGACGAACACCGGGGAGCTGTTTTTT	-	TRBV4-3	TRBJ2-2	-
CASSPLLGGSYEQYF	TGCGCCAGCAGCCCCCTCTTGGGGGGCTCCTACGAGCAGTACTTC	-	TRBV5-1	TRBJ2-7	-
CASSVDWGAAEQFF	TGTGCCAGCAGCGTAGATTGGGGAGCGGCAGAGCAGTTCTTC	-	TRBV9	TRBJ2-1	-
CASISGGANNYGYTF	TGTGCCAGCATCTCGGGGGGGGCTAATAACTATGGCTACACCTTC	-	TRBV6-6	TRBJ1-2	-
CASSRGGRHGELFF	TGTGCCAGCAGCCGGGGGGGGCGACACGGGGAGCTGTTTTTT	-	TRBV14	TRBJ2-2	-
CASSMPWSSPEQFF	TGTGCCAGTAGTATGCCCTGGAGTAGCCCTGAGCAGTTCTTC	few	TRBV19	TRBJ2-1	-
CASSLGSSRLPGAFF	TGTGCCAGCAGTTTAGGGAGTTCGCGTTTGCCCGGGGCTTTCTTT	-	TRBV28	TRBJ1-1	-
CASSPLRGDTEAFF	TGTGCCAGCAGTCCACTCAGGGGAGACACTGAAGCTTTCTTT	-	TRBV6-5	TRBJ1-1	-
CATRPPLLIQPQHF	TGTGCCACCAGGCCCCCCCTATTAATTCAGCCCCAGCATTTT	-	TRBV14	TRBJ1-5	-
CASSLGVPAYGYTF	TGTGCCAGCAGTTTAGGGGTGCCGGCGTATGGCTACACCTTC	-	TRBV28	TRBJ1-2	-
CASIPRWNTEAFF	TGTGCCAGCATTCCTCGGTGGAACACTGAAGCTTTCTTT	-	TRBV2	TRBJ1-1	-
CASSRRTGMGGSGNTIYF	TGTGCCAGCAGCCGAAGGACAGGGATGGGTGGCTCTGGAAACACCATATATTTT	-	TRBV7-2	TRBJ1-3	TRBD1
CASGQDNQPQHF	TGTGCCAGCGGACAGGACAATCAGCCCCAGCATTTT	-	TRBV19	TRBJ1-5	TRBD1
CASSQSRGMNTEAFF	TGTGCCAGCAGCCAATCCCGGGGTATGAACACTGAAGCTTTCTTT	-	TRBV4-2	TRBJ1-1	-
CASRSFYEQYF	TGCGCCAGCAGATCCTTTTACGAGCAGTACTTC	-	TRBV5-1	TRBJ2-7	-
CSVERQPGDTEAFF	TGCAGCGTTGAAAGGCAGCCCGGCGACACTGAAGCTTTCTTT	-	TRBV29-1	TRBJ1-1	-
CASQSDSTGVNTEAFF	TGTGCCAGCCAATCCGACTCAACTGGGGTGAACACTGAAGCTTTCTTT	-	TRBV19	TRBJ1-1	-
CASSHWTEDSPLHF	TGTGCCAGCAGCCACTGGACGGAGGATTCACCCCTCCACTTT	-	TRBV5-4	TRBJ1-6	-
CASSISTLQAGYTF	TGCGCCAGCAGCATCTCTACTTTACAGGCTGGCTACACCTTC	-	TRBV5-1	TRBJ1-2	-
CASSLAGGEQYF	TGCGCCAGCAGCTTGGCCGGTGGCGAGCAGTACTTC	-	TRBV5-1	TRBJ2-7	-
CASGASDRGSTGELFF	TGTGCCAGCGGGGCTAGTGACAGGGGCTCCACCGGGGAGCTGTTTTTT	-	TRBV5-5	TRBJ2-2	TRBD1
CASSLSRGSAFF	TGTGCCAGCAGCTTAAGTCGGGGTTCAGCTTTCTTT	-	TRBV11-2	TRBJ1-1	-
CASRGTTGNTIYF	TGTGCCAGCAGGGGGACGACTGGAAACACCATATATTTT	-	TRBV2	TRBJ1-3	-
CASSFEGASGANVLTF	TGTGCCAGCAGCTTTGAGGGGGCGAGTGGGGCCAACGTCCTGACTTTC	once	TRBV7-2	TRBJ2-6	TRBD1
CASSVRWGHEQYF	TGTGCCAGCTCGGTACGGTGGGGCCACGAGCAGTACTTC	-	TRBV7-2	TRBJ2-7	-
CASSLSSGTAAETQYF	TGTGCCAGCAGTTTATCATCCGGGACGGCGGCCGAGACCCAGTACTTC	few	TRBV27	TRBJ2-5	-
CATQREGRLTDTQYF	TGTGCCACCCAGCGGGAGGGCCGGTTGACAGATACGCAGTATTTT	-	TRBV2	TRBJ2-3	TRBD2
CASSPLGGQGNTLGPYNEQFF	TGTGCCAGCAGTCCATTAGGAGGACAGGGAAACACCCTAGGTCCCTACAATGAGCAGTTCTTC	-	TRBV28	TRBJ2-1	TRBD1
CSAISADTQYF	TGCAGTGCTATCTCCGCGGATACGCAGTATTTT	-	TRBV20-1	TRBJ2-3	-
CASSDPGSTDTQYF	TGTGCCAGCAGTGATCCGGGGAGCACGGATACGCAGTATTTT	-	TRBV6-1	TRBJ2-3	-